These 32 T cell receptor beta chains were all obtained from the same sample, sequenced in a study of OX40 agonist ivuxolimab in advanced cancers. Produced via immunoSEQ multiplex PCR; TCRdb's table is partial and in-frame only. The data contain about 79,000 clones, about 85% of them seen just once; the ten biggest clones take up less than 4.5%. Material: CD4+ or CD8+ T cells sorted from blood, obtained in a trial of the OX40 agonist ivuxolimab. All receptors come from an adult with an advanced solid tumor such as melanoma, head and neck, liver or kidney cancer.

Concerning this clone itself: Other DNA sequences within the sample encode an identical CDR3. The rearrangement uses TRBV7-2 and TRBJ1-2, with D perhaps matching TRBD1 (5 bases). Germline CDR1 and CDR2: SGHTA and FQGNSA. The length of the CDR3 is 13 residues. V gave up 0 bases and J gave up 7 bases, with 9 bases separating them. The DNA for the CDR3 is TGTGCCAGCAGCTTAGCAGGGGATGGTGGCTACACCTTC. Protein sequence: CASSLAGDGGYTF.

The rearrangement links TRBV6-5 to TRBJ2-1, with a weak D call TRBD2 (5 bases). Germline lookup yields CDR1 MNHEY and CDR2 SVGAGI. The CDR3 consists of 13 residues. V lost 6 bases, J lost 10 bases, and 16 bases lay in between. The CDR3 loop reads CASSPSGVGEQFF. The CDR3 coding sequence is TGTGCCAGCAGCCCCTCCGGGGTCGGAGAGCAGTTCTTC.

V gene TRBV6-5 combines with J gene TRBJ2-6, with 7 nucleotides matching TRBD1. The V gene end was trimmed by 5 bases and the J gene end by 2 bases; junction bases not matched to a gene: 3. This CDR3 contains 15 residues. Germline loops: CDR1 MNHEY, CDR2 SVGAGI. The CDR3 reads CASSNDRAGANVLTF. In DNA form, the CDR3 reads TGTGCCAGCAGTAACGACAGGGCTGGGGCCAACGTCCTGACTTTC.

This clone has more than one count but fewer than ten. The CDR3 DNA sequence: TGTGCCAGCCGGGGGTATTTCACAGATACGCAGTATTTT. This sequence encodes CASRGYFTDTQYF. The chain recombines TRBV6-5 with TRBJ2-3, with a possible D match to TRBD2 (6 bases). Trimming left V 8 bases short and J 2 bases short, with 11 bases between. The CDR3 runs to 13 residues. Germline lookup yields CDR1 MNHEY and CDR2 SVGAGI.

V and J are TRBV27 and TRBJ2-3; 15 bases are shared with TRBD2. V shed 3 bases, J shed 3 bases, and the junction held 7 bases outside the gene matches. The germline gives CDR1 MNHEY, CDR2 SMNVEV (reference sequence). This CDR3 has 18 residues. CDR3 residues: CASSFGLAGGPVTDTQYF. The CDR3 region has the DNA TGTGCCAGCAGTTTCGGACTAGCGGGAGGGCCAGTAACAGATACGCAGTATTTT.

The chain combines TRBV14 with TRBJ2-2; D not certain. Germline CDR1 and CDR2: SGHDN and FVKESK. CDR3 length: 14 amino acids. V was cut by 0 bases and J by 6 bases, with 8 bases left in between. CDR3 residues: CASSQDLGPGELFF. CDR3 sequence (DNA): TGTGCCAGCAGCCAAGACCTCGGTCCCGGGGAGCTGTTTTTT.

The chain carries TRBV5-1 and TRBJ2-1; 7 bases line up with TRBD1. The CDR3 runs 17 residues. The germline CDR1 and CDR2 sequences are SGHRS and YFSETQ. V lost 0 bases and J lost 3; bases outside the gene matches: 9. The CDR3 nucleotides are TGCGCCAGCAGCTTGGAAGGGGGCAAAGTCGGCTACAATGAGCAGTTCTTC. Its translation is CASSLEGGKVGYNEQFF.

This clone was detected a few times. The genes are TRBV5-6 and TRBJ2-5, with D possibly being TRBD1 (6 bases). Germline CDR1 and CDR2: SGHDT and YYEEEE. The CDR3 sequence is 13 residues long. With 6 bases removed from V and 2 bases from J, the gap between germline ends came to 11 bases. CDR3: CASTRTVQETQYF. In nucleotides, the CDR3 is TGTGCCAGCACCAGGACAGTACAAGAGACCCAGTACTTC.

This clone appeared a single time. V and J are TRBV18 and TRBJ2-5, with unresolved D. This CDR3 is built from 15 residues. Germline CDR1 is KGHSH and CDR2 is LQKENI. Trimming took 5 bases from V and 3 from J, leaving 16 bases between them. The chain's CDR3 is CASSSRNAEKETQYF. CDR3 coding DNA: TGTGCCAGCTCATCCAGGAACGCGGAGAAAGAGACCCAGTACTTC. Based on the CDR3 plus reference TRBV18 and TRBJ2-5, the full variable domain is NAGVMQNPRHLVRRRGQEARLRCSPMKGHSHVYWYRQLPEEGLKFMVYLQKENIIDESGMPKERFSAEFPKEGPSILRIQQVVRGDSAAYFCASSSRNAEKETQYFGPGTRLLVL.

The chain joins TRBV7-2 to TRBJ2-7; D is possibly TRBD1 or TRBD2 (5 bases each). Germline lookup yields CDR1 SGHTA and CDR2 FQGNSA. V was trimmed by 5 bases and J by 6 bases, leaving 23 bases between them. This CDR3 is built from 16 residues. The CDR3 sequence is CASSEYGVRTHPEQYF. Written as DNA, the CDR3 is TGTGCCAGCAGCGAATACGGGGTGCGGACACACCCCGAGCAGTACTTC.

V is TRBV19 and J is TRBJ2-6, with 9 bases aligning to TRBD1. The CDR3 loop spans 21 amino acids. V gave up 1 base and J gave up 0 bases; unmatched junction bases: 13. Germline CDR1 LNHDA, CDR2 SQIVND (reference sequence). For the CDR3, the DNA is TGTGCCAGTAGTATAGGGAGGTTGAGGGACAGGGCAGCCTCTGGGGCCAACGTCCTGACTTTC. Translated: CASSIGRLRDRAASGANVLTF.

This rearrangement joins TRBV5-8 to TRBJ1-5; D remains ambiguous. CDR1 is SGHTS, CDR2 YDEGEE, per germline. The CDR3 is 12 residues long. Trimming cost V 1 base and J 5 bases, with 4 bases left between them. The DNA for the CDR3 is TGTGCCAGCAGCTTGATCGATCAGCCCCAGCATTTT. Encoded protein: CASSLIDQPQHF.

This sequence joins TRBV19 and TRBJ2-3, with 7 bases fitting TRBD2. The CDR3 is 14 amino acids. The germline CDR1 and CDR2 sequences are LNHDA and SQIVND (reference sequence). The V segment lost 6 bases and the J segment 4 bases; nucleotides outside the gene matches: 7. The CDR3 reads CASRLAGLADTQYF. CDR3 sequence (DNA): TGTGCCAGTAGATTAGCGGGTTTGGCAGATACGCAGTATTTT.

Concerning this clone: The germline gene is not matched at one end of the junction; a read error may be the cause. This CDR3 is also generated by other DNA sequences in the sample. V gene TRBV4-2 combines with J gene TRBJ1-5; 9 bases are shared with TRBD1. The CDR3 is 14 amino acids. Germline V CDR1 and CDR2: LGHNA, YNFKEQ. The CDR3 DNA is TGTGCCAGCAGAAAGACAGGGGGTAGGGAGCCCCAGCACTTT. Its translation is CASRKTGGREPQHF.

The chain uses TRBV2 and TRBJ1-2, with D tentatively TRBD1 (5 bases). Germline V gene data show CDR1 as SNHLY and CDR2 as FYNNEI. The CDR3 runs to 14 residues. V lost 7 bases to trimming and J lost 3 bases, with 15 bases between them. CDR3 nucleotides: TGTGCCAGCAAGGAGAAGGAGGGGCACTATGGCTACACCTTC. Translated, it gives CASKEKEGHYGYTF.

The chain uses TRBV25-1 and TRBJ2-1, with D unclear. Germline V CDR1 and CDR2: MGHDK, SYGVNS. The CDR3 covers 12 residues. V lost 4 bases and J lost 6, with 7 bases in between. The CDR3: CASSALGNEQFF. The CDR3 DNA sequence: TGTGCCAGCAGTGCCCTTGGCAATGAGCAGTTCTTC.

The chain is built from TRBV14 and TRBJ2-3; perhaps TRBD2 as D (6 bases). V was shortened by 1 base and J by 8 bases, with 10 bases between the two germline ends. CDR1 and CDR2 from the germline V gene are SGHDN and FVKESK. The CDR3 sequence is 13 residues long. The CDR3 here is CASSQGGEGTQYF. The CDR3 nucleotides read TGTGCCAGCAGCCAAGGGGGGGAAGGTACGCAGTATTTT.

The chain is built from TRBV7-2 and TRBJ2-1; D unclear. V was pared by 6 bases and J by 7 bases, with 7 bases between. Germline CDR1 SGHTA, CDR2 FQGNSA. The CDR3 has 11 residues. CDR3 DNA: TGTGCCAGCAGATCCGGTAATGAGCAGTTCTTC. As protein: CASRSGNEQFF.

The rearrangement joins TRBV10-3 to TRBJ1-4; D gene ambiguous. Germline CDR1 reads ENHRY; CDR2 reads SYGVKD. The ends were cut back, 1 base at V and 3 bases at J, with 6 bases in the middle. CDR3 length: 14 residues. DNA for the CDR3: TGTGCCATCAGTGAGTTGGGAGCTAATGAAAAACTGTTTTTT. Protein: CAISELGANEKLFF.

The chain has TRBV7-2 and TRBJ1-5, with D maybe TRBD1 (5 bases). Germline V lookup: CDR1 SGHTA, CDR2 FQGNSA. CDR3 length: 16 residues. V was clipped by 1 base and J by 5 bases, with 15 bases between them. The CDR3 sequence: CASSLERGRSDQPQHF. The CDR3 DNA reads TGTGCCAGCAGCTTAGAAAGGGGACGAAGTGATCAGCCCCAGCATTTT.

The V gene is TRBV11-2, the J gene TRBJ2-1, with D unresolved. Germline CDR1 reads SGHAT; CDR2 reads FQNNGV. The CDR3 extends over 12 amino acids. V was shortened by 1 base and J by 13 bases, with 11 bases between the two germline ends. In nucleotides, the CDR3 is TGTGCCAGCAGCTTAGTGGCCGAAGGACAGTTCTTC. Protein product: CASSLVAEGQFF.

The rearrangement joins TRBV6-6 to TRBJ1-5; a possible D gene is TRBD1 (5 bases). Trimming removed 5 bases at V and 4 bases at J, with 9 bases between. CDR1 and CDR2 (germline): MNHNY, SVGAGI (reference sequence). The CDR3 totals 13 residues. CDR3 in DNA: TGTGCCAGCAGTCAGACAGAGAATCAGCCCCAGCATTTT. It is translated as CASSQTENQPQHF.

This clone occurred a few times. The genes are TRBV5-1 and TRBJ1-5; D is perhaps TRBD1 (6 bases). CDR3 length equals 12 residues. Germline CDR1 is SGHRS and CDR2 is YFSETQ. Trimming removed 4 bases at V and 16 bases at J, with 18 bases between. Written as DNA, the CDR3 is TGCGCCAGCAGCGCGGACGGTGGAGGGACACATTTT. It is translated as CASSADGGGTHF.

The CDR3 here is CASSSEGLVTDTQYF. The CDR3 bases are TGTGCCAGCAGTTCAGAGGGACTAGTCACAGATACGCAGTATTTT. The V gene is TRBV11-3, the J gene TRBJ2-3, with 8 nucleotides matching TRBD2. The CDR3 is made up of 15 amino acids. V gave up 6 bases and J gave up 2 bases; unmatched junction bases: 7. Germline assignment: CDR1 SGHNT and CDR2 YENEEA. The full variable domain, in which reference TRBV11-3 and TRBJ2-3 provide the parts outside the CDR3, is EAGVVQSPRYKIIEKKQPVAFWCNPISGHNTLYWYLQNLGQGPELLIRYENEEAVDDSQLPKDRFSAERLKGVDSTLKIQPAELGDSAVYLCASSSEGLVTDTQYFGPGTRLTVL.

This sequence joins TRBV30 and TRBJ1-2, with 7 bases fitting TRBD1. CDR1 and CDR2 (germline): GTSNPN, SVGIG (reference sequence). This CDR3 comprises 15 residues. The V and J ends lost 2 bases and 9 bases, in that order; junction bases with no gene match: 15. In nucleotides, the CDR3 is TGTGCCTGGAGTTTATCCAGGGGGGGAAGATTTCGCTACACCTTC. Translation gives CAWSLSRGGRFRYTF.

The chain has TRBV4-1 and TRBJ2-1; unclear D gene. The CDR3 loop spans 13 amino acids. The germline gives CDR1 MGHRA, CDR2 YSYEKL. V was cut by 1 base and J by 5 bases, with 6 bases left in between. The CDR3 spells CASSQGLDNEQFF. In DNA, the CDR3 is TGCGCCAGCAGCCAAGGTCTCGACAATGAGCAGTTCTTC.

V gene TRBV27 combines with J gene TRBJ2-3; no clear D gene. Germline lookup yields CDR1 MNHEY and CDR2 SMNVEV (reference sequence). Between the trimmed V and J ends, which lost 6 bases and 0 bases, there was a span of 7 bases. The CDR3 has 13 amino acids. The CDR3 sequence: CASRATSTDTQYF. The CDR3 region has the DNA TGTGCCAGCAGAGCCACCAGCACAGATACGCAGTATTTT.

Worth noting for this clone: The germline gene is not matched at one end of the junction; a read error may be the cause. This sequence joins TRBV16 and TRBJ2-7, with D possibly matching TRBD2 (5 bases). The CDR3 has 13 amino acids. CDR1 is KGHSY and CDR2 is FQNENV in the germline V gene. The CDR3 nucleotides read TGTGCCAGCACCCCCTGGGGAGAAGAAAAAGAACACTTC. It yields the protein CASTPWGEEKEHF.

This clone was observed many times. The V and J genes are TRBV21-1 and TRBJ1-2. TRBV21-1 is assigned pseudogene status. There are 14 residues in the CDR3. In DNA, the CDR3 is TGTGCCAGCAGCCTCCCGGGGTATTACTATGGCTACACCTTC. Amino acids: CASSLPGYYYGYTF.

The CDR3 loop reads CATRASFSTDTQYF. Written as DNA, the CDR3 is TGTGCCACCCGGGCTAGCTTCAGCACAGATACGCAGTATTTT. The chain joins TRBV6-6 to TRBJ2-3; D is possibly TRBD2 (5 bases). In germline, CDR1 is MNHNY, CDR2 SVGAGI (reference sequence). Trimming cost V 10 bases and J 0 bases, with 14 bases left between them. The CDR3 length is 14 residues.

The gene calls are TRBV2 and TRBJ1-2; tentative D call: TRBD1 (5 bases). Looked up from germline, CDR1 is SNHLY and CDR2 is FYNNEI. Trimming removed 7 bases from V and 0 bases from J, with 18 bases in between. This CDR3 region has 16 residues. The CDR3: CASISYSGPANYGYTF. The CDR3, as DNA: TGTGCCAGCATCTCTTACTCGGGGCCAGCTAACTATGGCTACACCTTC.

The chain links TRBV18 to TRBJ2-5; 7 nucleotides align to TRBD1. Trimming cost V 5 bases and J 4 bases; bases outside gene matches: 4. Per germline, CDR1 KGHSH and CDR2 LQKENI. The CDR3 runs to 13 residues. In DNA, the CDR3 is TGTGCCAGCTCAATTTCAGGGGGAGAGACCCAGTACTTC. Amino acids: CASSISGGETQYF.